This T cell receptor (beta chain) was sequenced in a study of shared clonotypes between healthy human individuals. Study background: The study enrolled a couple of women and a few men aged 18 to 49.

The CDR3 is 14 residues long. Germline CDR1 and CDR2: SQVTM and ANQGSEA. Losses at the gene ends were 4 bases for V and 5 bases for J; bases not matched to a gene: 9. Over several immunoSEQ plates, each subset's genomic DNA was distributed in even portions. Sorted-subset replicate PCR reactions contained approximately 190 ng DNA, corresponding to some 28,000 T cell genomes. Using immunoSEQ multiplex PCR, the repertoire was profiled, and TCRdb retains in-frame clones only, with some absent. Altogether 2 million to 3 million clones are present, approximately 93% being singletons, with the ten largest covering about 0.39%.

The receptor's source is a man between 18 and 35 years old in good health. Some clones in this sample may be carry-over from other donors' samples. This chain uses TRBV29-1 with TRBJ1-1; 8 bases agree with TRBD1. The sequenced sample was naive CD4+ T cells from PBMCs. Noted subset: CD45RA+ positively selected. The CDR3 reads CSVGAGGAWTEAFF. The CDR3 DNA is TGCAGCGTTGGTGCAGGGGGCGCTTGGACTGAAGCTTTCTTT.